This record concerns one TCR beta chain sequence. The antigen remains undetermined. This sample is drawn from a study of PD-L1 blockade in urothelial cancer. Findings of the study overall: Better progression-free and overall survival followed lower pretreatment blood clonality.

TCRdb's copy holds only in-frame clones and misses some; the assay was immunoSEQ multiplex PCR. Of tens of thousands of clones in the sample, over 80% were seen once. Germline V gene lookup returns CDR1 SGHRS and CDR2 YFSETQ. This CDR3 spans 15 amino acids. V was pared by 4 bases and J by 5 bases, with 18 bases between. The receptor's source is a man aged 65-85 years with urothelial cancer. The V and J genes are TRBV5-1 and TRBJ1-1; possible D gene TRBD1, 6 bases. The source was PBMCs, collected around atezolizumab (anti-PD-L1) treatment. The CDR3 protein is CASSRSVQGGTEAFF. The CDR3 DNA sequence: TGCGCCAGCAGCCGCTCGGTACAGGGAGGGACTGAAGCTTTCTTT.